Each of the 19 T cell receptor beta chains below was sequenced from the same sample in a study of cytomegalovirus exposure and HLA in healthy donors. A multiplex PCR was run with 60 Vbeta primers and 13 Jbeta primers. The method was immunoSEQ multiplex PCR; TCRdb's version includes in-frame clones alone and lacks a portion of them. This sample's table has about 140,000 clones. Sequencing was carried out using PBMCs. These receptors were collected from a man in his forties or fifties in good health and CMV-seronegative.

V is TRBV27 and J is TRBJ2-2, with 8 bases identical to TRBD1. Germline V gene sequence: CDR1 MNHEY, CDR2 SMNVEV (reference sequence). J lost 2 bases, V lost 5 bases, and 7 bases had no gene match. The CDR3 is 16 amino acids. CDR3 protein: CASSTRTGINTGELFF. The CDR3 bases are TGTGCCAGCAGTACTCGGACAGGGATAAACACCGGGGAGCTGTTTTTT.

V gene TRBV7-2 combines with J gene TRBJ2-3; D call uncertain. CDR1 and CDR2 from the germline V gene are SGHTA and FQGNSA. The CDR3 contains 16 residues. The V and J ends lost 1 base and 2 bases respectively, with 13 bases between them. DNA of the CDR3: TGTGCCAGCAGCTTAGAAGGAGTCAGACTCACAGATACGCAGTATTTT. This gives the protein CASSLEGVRLTDTQYF.

The chain is built from TRBV7-9 and TRBJ2-5; 12 positions match TRBD1. The CDR3 has 16 amino acids. Germline CDR1 SEHNR, CDR2 FQNEAQ (reference sequence). V shed 5 bases, J shed 5 bases, and the junction held 9 bases outside the gene matches. The CDR3 protein is CASSLHRDRGRETQYF. The CDR3 DNA reads TGTGCCAGCAGCCTCCACCGGGACAGGGGGCGCGAGACCCAGTACTTC.

The chain joins TRBV11-2 to TRBJ2-1; 13 positions match TRBD2. Germline CDR1 reads SGHAT; CDR2 reads FQNNGV. The CDR3 consists of 19 residues. Trimming cost V 5 bases and J 0 bases; bases outside gene matches: 10. The CDR3 DNA sequence: TGTGCCAGCAGCAGGACTAGCGGGGGCCCTCGTAGCTCCTACAATGAGCAGTTCTTC. Protein product: CASSRTSGGPRSSYNEQFF. Filled out from reference TRBV11-2 and TRBJ2-1, the complete variable domain reads EAGVAQSPRYKIIEKRQSVAFWCNPISGHATLYWYQQILGQGPKLLIQFQNNGVVDDSQLPKDRFSAERLKGVDSTLKIQPAKLEDSAVYLCASSRTSGGPRSSYNEQFFGPGTRLTVL.

The V call is TRBV2, the J call TRBJ2-5; 15 bases align to TRBD2. The V segment lost 6 bases and the J segment 7 bases; nucleotides outside the gene matches: 9. Germline V gives CDR1 SNHLY, CDR2 FYNNEI. CDR3 length equals 16 residues. The CDR3 spells CASRPRTSGGAGTQYF. The DNA for the CDR3 is TGTGCCAGCAGACCACGGACTAGCGGGGGGGCTGGGACCCAGTACTTC.

This chain connects TRBV4-1 to TRBJ1-2; no firm D call. Germline V gene sequence: CDR1 MGHRA, CDR2 YSYEKL. V dropped 1 base and J dropped 3 bases, with 9 bases sitting between them. The CDR3 length is 14 residues. DNA for the CDR3: TGCGCCAGCAGCCAAGTTGGAGGGTACTATGGCTACACCTTC. It specifies CASSQVGGYYGYTF.

This chain uses TRBV4-1 with TRBJ2-5, with D maybe TRBD1 (6 bases). The V gene lost 4 bases and the J gene lost 4 bases, with 19 bases spanning the gap. This CDR3 is built from 16 residues. CDR1 is MGHRA and CDR2 is YSYEKL in the germline V gene. The CDR3 protein is CASSPLGGSVRETQYF. In nucleotides, the CDR3 is TGCGCCAGCAGCCCCCTTGGGGGCTCAGTTAGAGAGACCCAGTACTTC.

This chain links TRBV2 with TRBJ2-7; tentatively, D is TRBD1 (6 bases). The V end was cut by 9 bases, the J end by 6 bases, with 15 bases between. CDR1 is SNHLY, CDR2 FYNNEI, per germline. The CDR3 has 12 residues. The CDR3 nucleotides are TGTGCCAGGAACCAGGGGATCGGCGAGCAGTACTTC. Protein sequence: CARNQGIGEQYF.

V and J are TRBV11-2 and TRBJ2-3, with TRBD2 identical over 11 bases. Looked up from germline, CDR1 is SGHAT and CDR2 is FQNNGV. The CDR3 contains 14 residues. V dropped 5 bases and J dropped 8; count of bases not matched to a gene: 6. The CDR3 region is CASSGSGGAGTQYF. CDR3 in DNA: TGTGCCAGCAGCGGTAGCGGGGGGGCCGGTACGCAGTATTTT.

The chain uses TRBV5-1 and TRBJ2-1; maybe TRBD1 (5 bases). The CDR3 sequence is 14 residues long. Germline CDR1 reads SGHRS; CDR2 reads YFSETQ. V dropped 6 bases and J dropped 6 bases, with 16 bases sitting between them. The CDR3 region is CASKTATNFNEQFF. For the CDR3, the DNA is TGCGCCAGCAAGACAGCGACAAATTTCAATGAGCAGTTCTTC.

The chain recombines TRBV18 with TRBJ2-7, with TRBD1 matching 7 bases. With 3 bases clipped from V and 4 bases from J, the junction kept 15 bases outside the gene matches. Germline values: CDR1 KGHSH, CDR2 LQKENI. This CDR3 has 17 residues. As DNA, the CDR3 is TGTGCCAGCTCACCGTGGCAGGGCGGACAGGTTGGTTACGAGCAGTACTTC. Translation: CASSPWQGGQVGYEQYF.

This rearrangement joins TRBV4-3 to TRBJ2-5, with 7 bases aligning to TRBD2. Germline loops: CDR1 LGHNA, CDR2 YSLEER. V lost 4 bases, J lost 5 bases, and 10 bases stayed unmatched. The CDR3 sequence is 15 residues long. CDR3 in amino acids: CASSPRPTGRETQYF. The CDR3 nucleotides are TGCGCCAGCAGCCCTCGACCCACCGGGAGGGAGACCCAGTACTTC.

The chain has TRBV9 and TRBJ2-7; 10 bases match TRBD1. CDR1 is SGDLS and CDR2 is YYNGEE in the germline V gene. The V segment lost 0 bases and the J segment 2 bases; nucleotides outside the gene matches: 2. CDR3 length: 15 amino acids. The CDR3 DNA follows: TGTGCCAGCAGCGTAGGACAGGGGGCCACCTACGAGCAGTACTTC. It is translated as CASSVGQGATYEQYF.

This chain links TRBV4-1 with TRBJ1-1, with D perhaps matching TRBD1 (5 bases). Per germline, CDR1 MGHRA and CDR2 YSYEKL. The V end was cut by 0 bases, the J end by 0 bases, with 11 bases between. CDR3 length equals 16 residues. In DNA form, the CDR3 reads TGCGCCAGCAGCCAAGATAGGACATTTATGAACACTGAAGCTTTCTTT. This gives the protein CASSQDRTFMNTEAFF.

The chain uses TRBV27 and TRBJ2-7; the D gene is possibly TRBD2 (7 bases). The V gene's germline CDR1 is MNHEY and CDR2 SMNVEV (reference sequence). The germline V and J ends were trimmed by 2 bases and 1 base, with 15 bases remaining between them. The CDR3 has 16 amino acids. DNA for the CDR3: TGTGCCAGCAGTTTAGGGGGGGCCTATGCTTCCTACGAGCAGTACTTC. Protein product: CASSLGGAYASYEQYF.

This chain joins TRBV19 and TRBJ1-2; TRBD1 agrees at 7 bases. Germline V lookup: CDR1 LNHDA, CDR2 SQIVND (reference sequence). The CDR3 has 13 residues. The V and J ends lost 5 bases and 4 bases, in that order; junction bases with no gene match: 4. The CDR3 here is CASSPGQIYGYTF. In nucleotides, the CDR3 is TGTGCCAGTAGTCCGGGACAGATCTATGGCTACACCTTC.

The chain links TRBV2 to TRBJ2-5, with TRBD1 identical over 12 bases. This CDR3 has 13 residues. Germline V gene data show CDR1 as SNHLY and CDR2 as FYNNEI. The V and J ends lost 11 bases and 4 bases, in that order; junction bases with no gene match: 5. CDR3 sequence reads: CADRDRGRETQYF. The CDR3 bases are TGTGCCGACCGGGACAGGGGGCGAGAGACCCAGTACTTC.

V is TRBV6-5 and J is TRBJ2-5; D may be TRBD1 (6 bases). Trimming pared 2 bases from V and 1 base from J, leaving 14 bases between. The CDR3 extends over 16 amino acids. Germline CDR1 and CDR2: MNHEY and SVGAGI. CDR3 in amino acids: CASSYNLWTAQETQYF. The DNA for the CDR3 is TGTGCCAGCAGTTACAATTTGTGGACAGCCCAAGAGACCCAGTACTTC.

The CDR3 region is CASSIAGGRYQPQHF. The CDR3 DNA is TGTGCCAGTAGTATAGCTGGAGGGCGATACCAGCCCCAGCATTTT. The chain joins TRBV19 to TRBJ1-5; D remains unclear. The CDR3 is 15 amino acids. V lost 1 base and J lost 7, with 14 bases in between. The germline gives CDR1 LNHDA, CDR2 SQIVND (reference sequence).